These T cell receptor beta chains were read from a single sample in a study of blood T cell repertoires in COVID-19. The repertoire was sequenced with immunoSEQ multiplex PCR; TCRdb's copy has only in-frame clones and lacks some. The sample holds roughly 100,000 clones, roughly 81% seen once. The specimen was peripheral blood. Every receptor here comes from a man aged 40-49 years with active or convalescent COVID-19. The CDR3 runs from the conserved cysteine through the conserved F or W. The order of the fields is V gene, J gene, clone size, D gene, CDR3 DNA, CDR3 protein. A D gene is named only where the DNA matches it firmly. Clone size is stated in some rows and not others, as once, few, many or a class when expanded.

V: TRBV7-2
J: TRBJ1-5
size: -
D: -
DNA: TGTGCCAGCAGCTTAGAAGGCTCGGGACAGCCCCAGCATTTT
CDR3: CASSLEGSGQPQHF

V: TRBV24-1
J: TRBJ2-1
size: -
D: TRBD2
DNA: TGTGCCACCAGTGATTCCCGCTTAGCGGGGTACAATGAGCAGTTCTTC
CDR3: CATSDSRLAGYNEQFF

V: TRBV25-1
J: TRBJ1-1
size: -
D: -
DNA: TGTGCCAGCAGTGAACAGGGGTTAGGGGCTTTCTTT
CDR3: CASSEQGLGAFF

V: TRBV3-1/TRBV3-2
J: TRBJ2-7
size: -
D: -
DNA: TGTGCCAGCAGCCCGGGACTGGAATCACGCGAGCAGTACTTC
CDR3: CASSPGLESREQYF

V: TRBV2
J: TRBJ1-1
size: -
D: -
DNA: TGTGCCAGCACCGGTTCCACTGAAGCTTTCTTT
CDR3: CASTGSTEAFF

V: TRBV7-9
J: TRBJ1-5
size: -
D: TRBD1
DNA: TGTGCCAGCAGCGGGACAGGGGGCAATCAGCCCCAGCATTTT
CDR3: CASSGTGGNQPQHF

V: TRBV10-3
J: TRBJ1-5
size: -
D: -
DNA: TGTGCCATCAGTGTTGGAAAGGGGCAGCCCCAGCATTTT
CDR3: CAISVGKGQPQHF

V: TRBV6-4
J: TRBJ1-6
size: -
D: -
DNA: TGTGCCAGCAGGGGGACAACTTCACCCCTCCACTTT
CDR3: CASRGTTSPLHF

V: TRBV30
J: TRBJ1-3
size: -
D: -
DNA: TGTCCCGGGGTTCGGTACACCATATATTTT
CDR3: CPGVRYTIYF

V: TRBV18
J: TRBJ1-5
size: -
D: TRBD1
DNA: TGTGCCAGCTCACCACCTGGGACAGGGTATCAGCCCCAGCATTTT
CDR3: CASSPPGTGYQPQHF

V: TRBV19
J: TRBJ1-1
size: -
D: TRBD1
DNA: TGTGCCAGTAGGGGGACAGCCATTTTGAACACTGAAGCTTTCTTT
CDR3: CASRGTAILNTEAFF

V: TRBV7-2
J: TRBJ2-7
size: -
D: TRBD1
DNA: TGTGCCAGCAGCTTACGACAGGGTCCCACCTACGAGCAGTACTTC
CDR3: CASSLRQGPTYEQYF

V: TRBV7-2
J: TRBJ1-2
size: -
D: TRBD1
DNA: TGTGCCAGCAGCTTCAGACAGGGTAGATATGGCTACACCTTC
CDR3: CASSFRQGRYGYTF

V: TRBV6-5
J: TRBJ1-1
size: -
D: TRBD1
DNA: TGTGCCAGCAGGGGGACAGGGAGGACCGAAGCTTTCTTT
CDR3: CASRGTGRTEAFF

V: TRBV4-3
J: TRBJ1-6
size: -
D: -
DNA: TGCGCCAGCAGCCAATCAACGGGGGGATCATCCTATAATTCACCCCTCCACTTT
CDR3: CASSQSTGGSSYNSPLHF

V: TRBV5-1
J: TRBJ2-3
size: once
D: -
DNA: TGCGCCAGCAGCATAGCAACAAGAGGCGGTACGCAGTATTTT
CDR3: CASSIATRGGTQYF

V: TRBV18
J: TRBJ2-7
size: -
D: -
DNA: TGTGCCAGCTCGGTAGAGGCCTACGAGCAGTACTTC
CDR3: CASSVEAYEQYF

V: TRBV6-5
J: TRBJ2-7
size: -
D: -
DNA: TGTGCCAGCACGAGACAAGACGAGCAGTACTTC
CDR3: CASTRQDEQYF

V: TRBV3-1/TRBV3-2
J: TRBJ2-1
size: -
D: TRBD2
DNA: TGTGCCAGCAGCCAAGCACGGCGGGGGGAGCAGTTCTTC
CDR3: CASSQARRGEQFF

V: TRBV12-3/TRBV12-4
J: TRBJ2-4
size: -
D: -
DNA: TGTGCCAGCAGAGGAGGGGCCAAAAACATTCAGTACTTC
CDR3: CASRGGAKNIQYF